The clone carrying this TCR beta chain was detected only a few times. Antigen specificity is unknown. These data are taken from a study of cytomegalovirus exposure and HLA in healthy donors. In the study overall: Early released data had tens of millions of unique TCRs, all coming from HLA-typed donors. Study conclusions and caveats: The study reported that TCR beta sequences accurately predicted HLA-A and HLA-B alleles in most subjects. The study recorded 150 to 200 TCR beta chains that were cytomegalovirus-associated. Analyzed later, most CMV-associated TCR beta chains appeared HLA-restricted.

The PCR used 60 Vbeta and 13 Jbeta primers. The data were produced by immunoSEQ multiplex PCR, yet TCRdb's version contains in-frame clones alone and is incomplete. The profile shows 79,000 or so clones, roughly 73% of them singletons. Germline V gene sequence: CDR1 SQVTM, CDR2 ANQGSEA. Trimming took 5 bases from V and 4 from J; bases not matched to a gene: 10. This CDR3 has 15 amino acids. Sample: PBMCs. The rearrangement joins TRBV29-1 to TRBJ1-2; TRBD1 aligns across 10 bases. This TCR came from a woman aged 40 to 50 in good health and CMV-seropositive. In DNA, the CDR3 is TGCAGCGTTTACCGACAGGGGGCCGTAGTCTATGGCTACACCTTC. It codes for CSVYRQGAVVYGYTF.